Listed here are 21 T cell receptor beta chains from one sample, sequenced in a study of blood T cell repertoires in COVID-19. Sequenced by immunoSEQ multiplex PCR; TCRdb stores in-frame clones only, minus some. The sample carries 16,000 or so clones, around 87% recorded once. Material: peripheral blood. The receptors here all came from a human donor in a cohort sampled during active COVID-19.

The chain has TRBV2 and TRBJ2-3, with 14 bases fitting TRBD2. Germline V gives CDR1 SNHLY, CDR2 FYNNEI. Germline trimming cut 8 bases from V and 7 bases from J; bases unmatched to any gene: 8. The CDR3 is made up of 15 amino acids. This CDR3 reads CASRTSGGSVYTQYF. CDR3 sequence (DNA): TGTGCCAGCCGGACTAGCGGGGGGTCCGTGTATACGCAGTATTTT.

CDR3 region: CSVLGRGVIDEQYF. Here the CDR3 DNA reads TGCAGCGTCCTTGGGCGGGGGGTAATAGACGAGCAGTACTTC. The V call is TRBV29-1, the J call TRBJ2-7; 8 nucleotides line up with TRBD2. Germline V gene data show CDR1 as SQVTM and CDR2 as ANQGSEA. This CDR3 comprises 14 residues. Unmatched junction bases numbered 12, after V lost 6 bases and J lost 5 bases.

The chain links TRBV5-1 to TRBJ1-6; 9 bases align to TRBD1. V shed 3 bases, J shed 9 bases, and the junction held 4 bases outside the gene matches. The germline V gene encodes CDR1 SGHRS and CDR2 YFSETQ. This CDR3 is 14 amino acids long. CDR3 coding DNA: TGCGCCAGCAGCTCCGGGACAGGGATTTCACCCCTCCACTTT. Its translation: CASSSGTGISPLHF.

This chain joins TRBV2 and TRBJ1-2; 7 positions agree with TRBD1. The CDR3 sequence is 13 residues long. The V and J ends lost 7 bases and 4 bases, in that order; junction bases with no gene match: 6. Germline-derived CDR1 and CDR2 are SNHLY and FYNNEI. The CDR3 protein is CASIPGTVYGYTF. CDR3 sequence (DNA): TGTGCCAGCATTCCCGGGACAGTCTATGGCTACACCTTC.

The genes are TRBV30 and TRBJ1-3; 7 bases are a match to TRBD1. The ends lost 0 bases at V and 1 base at J; junction bases unmatched: 9. Germline V CDR1 and CDR2: GTSNPN, SVGIG (reference sequence). The CDR3 has 17 amino acids. The CDR3 reads CAWSVYRGLSSGNTIYF. The CDR3 DNA reads as TGTGCCTGGAGTGTTTACAGGGGTTTATCGTCTGGAAACACCATATATTTT.

The chain uses TRBV12-5 and TRBJ2-3; TRBD1 agrees at 11 bases. The CDR3 spans 16 residues. Germline V lookup: CDR1 LGHNT, CDR2 FRNRAP. V gave up 6 bases and J gave up 2 bases; unmatched junction bases: 7. The CDR3 sequence: CASGLRTGGFTDTQYF. In DNA, the CDR3 is TGTGCTAGTGGCCTAAGGACAGGGGGCTTCACAGATACGCAGTATTTT.

The chain links TRBV11-2 to TRBJ2-1; 8 nucleotides align to TRBD2. The J segment lost 2 bases and the V segment lost 3 bases, leaving 3 bases of the junction unmatched. CDR3 length: 15 amino acids. CDR1 and CDR2 from the germline V gene are SGHAT and FQNNGV. In nucleotides, the CDR3 is TGTGCCAGCAGCTTTCGGACTAGCACCTACAATGAGCAGTTCTTC. Protein sequence: CASSFRTSTYNEQFF. The variable domain in full, completed from reference TRBV11-2 and TRBJ2-1, reads EAGVAQSPRYKIIEKRQSVAFWCNPISGHATLYWYQQILGQGPKLLIQFQNNGVVDDSQLPKDRFSAERLKGVDSTLKIQPAKLEDSAVYLCASSFRTSTYNEQFFGPGTRLTVL.

The V call is TRBV18, the J call TRBJ1-1, with D tentatively TRBD1 (6 bases). The CDR3 runs 15 residues. V lost 3 bases and J 0 bases, leaving 11 bases between the germline ends. CDR1 KGHSH and CDR2 LQKENI come from the germline V gene. The CDR3 coding sequence is TGTGCCAGCTCACCTGGACAGTTTATGAACACTGAAGCTTTCTTT. This translates into CASSPGQFMNTEAFF.

V and J are TRBV7-9 and TRBJ1-5; 7 nucleotides match TRBD1. The CDR3 sequence is 12 residues long. CDR1 is SEHNR and CDR2 is FQNEAQ in the germline V gene (reference sequence). V trimming: 6 bases; J trimming: 5 bases; junction bases outside the gene matches: 1. The CDR3 sequence is CASRTGYQPQHF. In nucleotides, the CDR3 is TGTGCCAGCAGGACAGGGTATCAGCCCCAGCATTTT.

This sequence joins TRBV14 and TRBJ2-2; no reliable D call. Germline V gene data show CDR1 as SGHDN and CDR2 as FVKESK. The CDR3 has 13 amino acids. Deletions cut 4 bases from V and 1 base from J, with 4 bases between. Here the CDR3 DNA reads TGTGCCAGCAGCCCCGGGAACACCGGGGAGCTGTTTTTT. This encodes CASSPGNTGELFF. Variable domain in full (rest from reference TRBV14 and TRBJ2-2): EAGVTQFPSHSVIEKGQTVTLRCDPISGHDNLYWYRRVMGKEIKFLLHFVKESKQDESGMPNNRFLAERTGGTYSTLKVQPAELEDSGVYFCASSPGNTGELFFGEGSRLTVL.

CDR3: CATSRELAGNTGELFF. In nucleotides, the CDR3 is TGTGCCACCAGCAGAGAACTAGCGGGGAACACCGGGGAGCTGTTTTTT. The chain recombines TRBV15 with TRBJ2-2; TRBD2 aligns across 9 bases. Trimming took 0 bases from V and 1 from J; bases not matched to a gene: 0. This CDR3 spans 16 amino acids. The germline CDR1 and CDR2 sequences are LNHNV and YYDKDF (reference sequence).

This clone was detected only once. The chain couples TRBV5-4 to TRBJ2-3; D is perhaps TRBD1 (6 bases). V lost 1 base and J 5 bases, leaving 14 bases between the germline ends. The CDR3 is made up of 15 amino acids. Germline V gives CDR1 SGHNT, CDR2 YYREEE (reference sequence). The CDR3 bases are TGTGCCAGCAGCTTGTACTTAGGGGGTCAAGATACGCAGTATTTT. This sequence encodes CASSLYLGGQDTQYF.

The chain combines TRBV7-9 with TRBJ1-4, with TRBD1 matching over 7 bases. Germline values: CDR1 SEHNR, CDR2 FQNEAQ (reference sequence). V shed 5 bases, J shed 6 bases, and the junction held 15 bases outside the gene matches. The CDR3 sequence is 17 residues long. For the CDR3, the DNA is TGTGCCAGCAGCGTACTCAGAGGGGGCCCGGCCTATGAAAAACTGTTTTTT. This codes for CASSVLRGGPAYEKLFF.

The chain carries TRBV2 and TRBJ1-5, with 7 nucleotides matching TRBD1. Germline V gives CDR1 SNHLY, CDR2 FYNNEI. The length of the CDR3 is 15 residues. V shed 6 bases and J 2 bases; nucleotides not matched to a gene: 7. For the CDR3, the DNA is TGTGCCAGCAGCTTGACAGGGTACGGCAATCAGCCCCAGCATTTT. Its translation: CASSLTGYGNQPQHF.

This clone was counted a single time. The chain recombines TRBV19 with TRBJ2-5, with 9 bases identical to TRBD1. The CDR3 spans 16 residues. Germline loops: CDR1 LNHDA, CDR2 SQIVND (reference sequence). With 5 bases clipped from V and 2 bases from J, the junction kept 9 bases outside the gene matches. This CDR3 is CASSHSNRGLQETQYF. CDR3 coding DNA: TGTGCCAGTAGTCACTCAAACAGGGGGCTTCAAGAGACCCAGTACTTC.

This clone was found once. The chain is built from TRBV3-1 (or the pseudogene TRBV3-2) and TRBJ2-1; TRBD1 might be the D (5 bases). Trimming shortened V by 3 bases and J by 4 bases, and 13 bases separated the two germline ends. Per the germline V gene, CDR1 is LGHDT and CDR2 is YNNKEL (reference sequence). The CDR3 length is 15 residues. The CDR3 spells CASSQAPGYYNEQFF. CDR3 in DNA: TGTGCCAGCAGCCAGGCTCCAGGGTATTACAATGAGCAGTTCTTC.

This chain links TRBV6-1 with TRBJ1-6; the match to TRBD1 covers 7 bases. The J segment lost 2 bases and the V segment lost 2 bases, leaving 9 bases of the junction unmatched. Germline values: CDR1 MNHNS, CDR2 SASEGT. The CDR3 contains 18 residues. The CDR3 coding sequence is TGTGCCAGCAGTGAATCAAACAGGGGTTCGGCCTATAATTCACCCCTCCACTTT. Translating gives CASSESNRGSAYNSPLHF.

The J gene is TRBJ1-2, the V gene TRBV5-1; D ambiguous. V was pared by 4 bases and J by 5 bases, with 15 bases between. Germline V gene sequence: CDR1 SGHRS, CDR2 YFSETQ. The CDR3 loop spans 14 amino acids. CDR3 protein: CASSLSTNVYGYTF. CDR3 sequence (DNA): TGCGCCAGCAGCCTCAGTACAAACGTTTATGGCTACACCTTC.

The chain joins TRBV5-6 to TRBJ1-5; no definite D call. This CDR3 is 12 amino acids long. V was trimmed by 4 bases and J by 3 bases, leaving 5 bases between them. Germline V gene sequence: CDR1 SGHDT, CDR2 YYEEEE. CDR3 bases: TGTGCCAGCAGCCTTCCCAATCAGCCCCAGCATTTT. Residues: CASSLPNQPQHF.

The genes are TRBV5-1 and TRBJ1-1; 10 positions match TRBD1. CDR1 is SGHRS and CDR2 is YFSETQ in the germline V gene. The CDR3 sequence is 17 residues long. Trimming removed 0 bases from V and 3 bases from J; junction bases left unmatched: 8. In nucleotides, the CDR3 is TGCGCCAGCAGCTTGGACGGGACAGGGGCTCTGGACACTGAAGCTTTCTTT. This encodes CASSLDGTGALDTEAFF.

The gene calls are TRBV5-8 and TRBJ2-4; no clear D gene. Trimming left V 4 bases short and J 0 bases short, with 8 bases between. This CDR3 is 14 amino acids long. The V gene's germline CDR1 is SGHTS and CDR2 YDEGEE. CDR3 protein: CASSLPIAKNIQYF. CDR3 coding DNA: TGTGCCAGCAGCCTTCCTATAGCCAAAAACATTCAGTACTTC.